The next 5 T cell receptor beta chains were all read from a single sample in a study of T cells in Graves' hyperthyroidism and ophthalmopathy. Using RNA transcripts as the source, TCR beta CDR3 regions were amplified. In the first-round RT-PCR of the TCR CDR3, the HTBI primer set was used. TCRdb passed the multiplex PCR reads through MiXCR, listing each CDR3 protein once. The data contain hundreds of thousands of distinct CDR3 sequences, 14% of them seen just once; the ten biggest clones take up roughly a tenth. Sequencing was performed on blood. The receptors shown here come from a woman aged 18-29 years with Graves' hyperthyroidism.

The V call is TRBV7-9, the J call TRBJ2-7; 9 nucleotides agree with TRBD1. Trimming took 5 bases from V and 3 from J; bases not matched to a gene: 8. CDR1 and CDR2 from the germline V gene are SEHNR and FQNEAQ (reference sequence). This CDR3 comprises 15 residues. The CDR3 DNA reads as TGTGCCAGCAGCCACCGGGACAGGGAAGTCTACGAGCAGTACTTC. Its protein is CASSHRDREVYEQYF.

The V gene is TRBV6-2 or TRBV6-3, the J gene TRBJ1-2; D call uncertain. The CDR3 totals 14 residues. CDR1 and CDR2 from the germline V gene are MNHEY and SVGEGT. Trimming removed 2 bases at V and 4 bases at J, with 11 bases between. CDR3 DNA sequence: TGTGCCAGCAGTTACCAGCCGGGTGCCTATGGCTACACCTTC. Translated: CASSYQPGAYGYTF.

In its sample, this clonotype was seen a few times. A read error may be the cause here, since a much bigger clone is one base away. This rearrangement joins TRBV29-1 to TRBJ2-3, with D perhaps matching TRBD2 (6 bases). This CDR3 contains 14 residues. The germline V gene encodes CDR1 SQVTM and CDR2 ANQGSEA. Trimming took 3 bases from V and 8 from J, leaving 18 bases between them. This CDR3 is CSVEGGRSAGTQYF. CDR3 DNA: TGCAGCGTTGAGGGGGGACGGAGCGCAGGTACGCAGTATTTT.

There are many counts of this clonotype. The chain carries TRBV6-1 and TRBJ1-5; TRBD1 agrees at 8 bases. This CDR3 is 15 amino acids long. Germline CDR1 MNHNS, CDR2 SASEGT. The trim removed 3 bases at V and 6 bases at J, leaving 7 bases unmatched. The CDR3 spells CASSEVAGGFQPQHF. CDR3 coding DNA: TGTGCCAGCAGTGAGGTGGCAGGGGGCTTTCAGCCCCAGCATTTT.

This clonotype was seen only a few times. The chain employs TRBV7-3 and TRBJ1-1, with D hard to call. Germline V lookup: CDR1 SGHTA, CDR2 FQGTGA. V was pared by 0 bases and J by 5 bases, with 7 bases between. CDR3 length: 13 residues. The CDR3 sequence is CASSLTFLTEAFF. CDR3 DNA sequence: TGTGCCAGCAGCTTAACGTTCCTAACTGAAGCTTTCTTT. The variable domain in full, completed from reference TRBV7-3 and TRBJ1-1, reads GAGVSQTPSNKVTEKGKYVELRCDPISGHTALYWYRQSLGQGPEFLIYFQGTGAADDSGLPNDRFFAVRPEGSVSTLKIQRTERGDSAVYLCASSLTFLTEAFFGQGTRLTVV.